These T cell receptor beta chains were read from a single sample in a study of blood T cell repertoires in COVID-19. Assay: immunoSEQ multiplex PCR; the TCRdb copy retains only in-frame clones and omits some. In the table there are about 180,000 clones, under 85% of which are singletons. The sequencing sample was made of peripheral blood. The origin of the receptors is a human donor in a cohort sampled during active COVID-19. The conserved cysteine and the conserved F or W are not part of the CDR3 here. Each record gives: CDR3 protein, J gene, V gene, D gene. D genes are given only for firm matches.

CDR3aa: ASSQDWASTDTQY
j_gene: TRBJ2-3
v_gene: TRBV3-1/TRBV3-2
d_gene: NA

CDR3aa: ASAPSATGGEQY
j_gene: TRBJ2-7
v_gene: TRBV19
d_gene: TRBD1

CDR3aa: SVERGGLDTQY
j_gene: TRBJ2-3
v_gene: TRBV29-1
d_gene: TRBD2

CDR3aa: ASSLKAKGDTEAF
j_gene: TRBJ1-1
v_gene: TRBV5-5
d_gene: NA

CDR3aa: ASSSLGLAAYEQY
j_gene: TRBJ2-7
v_gene: TRBV6-2/TRBV6-3
d_gene: TRBD2

CDR3aa: ASSPPVGQTNYGYT
j_gene: TRBJ1-2
v_gene: TRBV4-1
d_gene: NA

CDR3aa: ASSQEKRGYTDTQY
j_gene: TRBJ2-3
v_gene: TRBV4-2
d_gene: TRBD2

CDR3aa: ASAPRGLRGHNEQF
j_gene: TRBJ2-1
v_gene: TRBV7-6
d_gene: NA

CDR3aa: ASSDGQSGNYGYT
j_gene: TRBJ1-2
v_gene: TRBV6-6
d_gene: NA

CDR3aa: SVEEVTPPYGYT
j_gene: TRBJ1-2
v_gene: TRBV29-1
d_gene: NA

CDR3aa: ASSPGRDYEQY
j_gene: TRBJ2-7
v_gene: TRBV14
d_gene: NA

CDR3aa: ASSPRQVNTEAF
j_gene: TRBJ1-1
v_gene: TRBV16
d_gene: NA

CDR3aa: ASSVDIQETQY
j_gene: TRBJ2-5
v_gene: TRBV9
d_gene: NA

CDR3aa: ASSLNGQGSYEQY
j_gene: TRBJ2-7
v_gene: TRBV13
d_gene: TRBD1

CDR3aa: ASTAASGRTEAF
j_gene: TRBJ1-1
v_gene: TRBV11-2
d_gene: NA

CDR3aa: ATSDPRGSNTGELF
j_gene: TRBJ2-2
v_gene: TRBV24-1
d_gene: NA

CDR3aa: ASARQGDTEAF
j_gene: TRBJ1-1
v_gene: TRBV7-9
d_gene: TRBD1

CDR3aa: ASSFAGGGSTDTQY
j_gene: TRBJ2-3
v_gene: TRBV2
d_gene: TRBD1

CDR3aa: ASSSEVGAEAF
j_gene: TRBJ1-1
v_gene: TRBV18
d_gene: NA

CDR3aa: ASSRDSSNQPQH
j_gene: TRBJ1-5
v_gene: TRBV7-9
d_gene: NA

CDR3aa: ASSQDPSGVTGELF
j_gene: TRBJ2-2
v_gene: TRBV3-1/TRBV3-2
d_gene: TRBD2